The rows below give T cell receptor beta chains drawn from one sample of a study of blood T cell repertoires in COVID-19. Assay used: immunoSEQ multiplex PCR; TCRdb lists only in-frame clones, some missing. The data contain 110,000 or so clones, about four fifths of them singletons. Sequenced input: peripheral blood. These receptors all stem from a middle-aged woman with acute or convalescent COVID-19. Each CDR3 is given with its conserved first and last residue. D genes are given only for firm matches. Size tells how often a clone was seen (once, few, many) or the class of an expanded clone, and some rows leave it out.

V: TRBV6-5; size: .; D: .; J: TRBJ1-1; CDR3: CASSFYRARDTEAFF; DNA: TGTGCCAGCAGTTTCTACAGGGCTCGGGACACTGAAGCTTTCTTT
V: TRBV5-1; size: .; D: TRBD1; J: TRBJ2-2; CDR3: CASASGGNTGELFF; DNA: TGCGCCAGCGCGTCAGGGGGGAACACCGGGGAGCTGTTTTTT
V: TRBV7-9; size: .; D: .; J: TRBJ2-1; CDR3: CASSLSQGSRFF; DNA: TGTGCCAGCAGCTTATCACAGGGCAGCCGGTTCTTC
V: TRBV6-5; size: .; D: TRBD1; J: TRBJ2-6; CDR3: CASGDRGQGAVLTF; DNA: TGTGCCAGCGGGGACCGTGGACAGGGCGCCGTCCTGACTTTC
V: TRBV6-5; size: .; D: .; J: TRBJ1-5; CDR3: CAINGQLYQPQHF; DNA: TGTGCCATCAATGGACAGCTATATCAGCCCCAGCATTTT
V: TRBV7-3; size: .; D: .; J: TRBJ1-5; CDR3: CASSTNGTRKQPQHF; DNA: TGTGCCAGCAGCACAAACGGGACACGGAAACAGCCCCAGCATTTT
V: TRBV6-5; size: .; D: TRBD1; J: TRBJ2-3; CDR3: CASRYQGGTDTQYF; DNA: TGTGCCAGCAGGTACCAGGGGGGCACAGATACGCAGTATTTT
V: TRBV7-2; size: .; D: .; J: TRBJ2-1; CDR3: CASSPTRGSYNEQFF; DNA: TGTGCCAGCAGTCCTACAAGGGGATCCTACAATGAGCAGTTCTTC
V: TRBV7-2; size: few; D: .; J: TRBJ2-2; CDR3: CASSLGRWSGELFF; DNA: TGTGCCAGCAGCTTAGGTAGATGGAGCGGGGAGCTGTTTTTT
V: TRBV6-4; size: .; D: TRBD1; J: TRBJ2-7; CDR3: CASTDVLGQETYEQYF; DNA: TGTGCCAGCACCGATGTCCTGGGACAGGAGACCTACGAGCAGTACTTC
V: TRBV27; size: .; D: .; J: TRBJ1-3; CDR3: CASSLRGPSGNTIYF; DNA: TGTGCCAGCAGTTTGCGGGGGCCCTCTGGAAACACCATATATTTT
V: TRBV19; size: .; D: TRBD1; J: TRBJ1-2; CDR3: CASIPETGGFYGYTF; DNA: TGTGCCAGTATCCCCGAGACAGGGGGTTTCTATGGCTACACCTTC
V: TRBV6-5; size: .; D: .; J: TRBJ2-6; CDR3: CASSSTGSGANVLTF; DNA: TGTGCCAGCAGCTCAACGGGATCTGGGGCCAACGTCCTGACTTTC
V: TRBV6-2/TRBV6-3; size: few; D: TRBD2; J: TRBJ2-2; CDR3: CASSPHSGGTWSGELFF; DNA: TGTGCCAGCAGTCCCCATAGCGGGGGGACATGGTCCGGGGAGCTGTTTTTT
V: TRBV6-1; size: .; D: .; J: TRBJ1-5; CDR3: CASSERPGTGNQPQHF; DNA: TGTGCCAGCAGTGAACGGCCGGGAACAGGCAATCAGCCCCAGCATTTT
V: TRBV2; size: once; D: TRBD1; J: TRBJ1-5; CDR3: CASSETGLSNQPQHF; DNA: TGTGCCAGCAGTGAGACAGGGCTTAGCAATCAGCCCCAGCATTTT
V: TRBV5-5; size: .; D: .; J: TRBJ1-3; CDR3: CASSLREMSSGNTIYF; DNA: TGTGCCAGCAGCTTGAGGGAGATGAGCTCTGGAAACACCATATATTTT
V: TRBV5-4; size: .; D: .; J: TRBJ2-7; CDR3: CASSPRTATYEQYF; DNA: TGTGCCAGCAGCCCCCGGACAGCCACCTACGAGCAGTACTTC
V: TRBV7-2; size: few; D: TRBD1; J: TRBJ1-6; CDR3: CASSLRTPGTGDSPLHF; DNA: TGTGCCAGCAGCTTAAGGACCCCGGGGACAGGGGATTCACCCCTCCACTTT
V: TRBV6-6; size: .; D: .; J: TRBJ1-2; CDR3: CASSYLDDRNGYTF; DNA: TGTGCCAGCAGTTACTTAGATGACAGGAATGGCTACACCTTC
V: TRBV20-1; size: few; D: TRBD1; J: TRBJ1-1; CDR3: CSAADRDRAFF; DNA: TGCAGTGCAGCTGACAGGGATAGAGCTTTCTTT